This entry is about one T cell receptor (beta chain). This table comes from immunoSEQ multiplex PCR, and its TCRdb copy is limited to in-frame clones, with some not included. In the table there are under 250,000 clones, about four fifths of which are singletons. V was cut by 3 bases and J by 6 bases, with 8 bases left in between. Germline V gene lookup returns CDR1 SEHNR and CDR2 FQNEAQ (reference sequence). The CDR3 totals 12 residues. This entry comes from a study of blood T cell repertoires in COVID-19. The rearrangement joins TRBV7-9 to TRBJ1-1, with D uncertain. The receptor was derived from a middle-aged man with active or convalescent COVID-19. Material: peripheral blood. This chain's CDR3 is CASSFRSAEAFF. In DNA form, the CDR3 reads TGTGCCAGCAGCTTCAGGTCTGCTGAAGCTTTCTTT. Supplemented by reference TRBV7-9 and TRBJ1-1, the full variable domain reads DTGVSQNPRHKITKRGQNVTFRCDPISEHNRLYWYRQTLGQGPEFLTYFQNEAQLEKSRLLSDRFSAERPKGSFSTLEIQRTEQGDSAMYLCASSFRSAEAFFGQGTRLTVV.